What follows are 24 T cell receptor beta chains derived from one specimen sequenced in a study of tissue T cells after allogeneic stem cell transplantation. Profiled with immunoSEQ multiplex PCR; TCRdb holds only in-frame clones, not every one. Of around 9,000 clones in the sample, 40% to 55% were seen once. Time point indicated: mouse harvest day 7 after allogeneic transplant. Each mouse received 10^7 T-cell-depleted marrow cells plus 10^6 splenic CD5+ T cells by tail vein. The specimen sequenced was skin. The origin of the receptors is a female BALB/c mouse given C57BL/6 T cells with graft-versus-host disease after an allogeneic hematopoietic cell transplant.

Points on this clone: The gene names here belong to mouse. The read ends 1 residue early relative to the CDR3; the germline J gene fills the gap. The gene calls are TRBV5 and TRBJ2-2; the match to TRBD2 covers 10 bases. Germline CDR1 is LGHNA and CDR2 is YNLKQL (reference sequence). The CDR3 consists of 16 residues. V lost 3 bases, J lost 0 bases, and 1 base stayed unmatched. CDR3 DNA (partial): TGTGCCAGCAGCCACGGACTGGGGGCAAACACCGGGCAGCTCTAC. Encoded protein: CASSHGLGANTGQLY. The whole CDR3 reads CASSHGLGANTGQLYF.

As to this clone: Each gene name is a mouse one. The read finishes 1 residue shy of the CDR3 end, and the germline J gene is used to complete it. The chain joins TRBV20 to TRBJ2-7, with 9 bases matching TRBD1. The CDR3 is 12 amino acids. V lost 3 bases and J lost 7; bases outside the gene matches: 4. The germline CDR1 and CDR2 sequences are GFQATS and STVNSAI. The CDR3 DNA, read in part, is TGTGGTGCTAGAGGACAGGGGTGGGAACAGTAC. It codes for CGARGQGWEQY. The whole CDR3 sequence is CGARGQGWEQYF.

As to this clone: All gene names here are mouse names. The read finishes 1 residue shy of the CDR3 end, and the germline J gene is used to complete it. The V and J genes are TRBV31 and TRBJ2-5, with 8 bases aligning to TRBD1. Germline V gene lookup returns CDR1 GKSSPN and CDR2 SITVG. V dropped 0 bases and J dropped 6; count of bases not matched to a gene: 5. The CDR3 runs 14 residues. CDR3 DNA, as far as it was read: TGTGCCTGGAGTCTTCAGGGGGCGGGGGACACCCAGTAC. This gives the protein CAWSLQGAGDTQY. The full CDR3 protein reads CAWSLQGAGDTQYF.

As concerns this clone: The listed genes are named as in mouse. The DNA ends 1 residue before the CDR3 does, and the rest of the CDR3 is filled in from the germline J gene. V usage is TRBV12-1 and J usage is TRBJ2-3; TRBD2 matches at 11 bases. Trimming took 3 bases from V and 1 from J; bases not matched to a gene: 2. This CDR3 has 15 amino acids. The germline V gene encodes CDR1 SGHSN and CDR2 HYEKVE. Here the CDR3 reads CASSTGLGGAETLYF. The covered CDR3 bases are TGTGCCAGCTCTACGGGACTGGGGGGTGCAGAAACGCTGTAT.

This clone was found once. Mouse germline and gene names are used. The CDR3 sequence is CASSLQNNYAEQFF. CDR3 DNA (partial): TGTGCCAGCAGTTTACAGAATAACTATGCTGAGCAGTTC. V usage is TRBV26 and J usage is TRBJ2-1, with D unresolved. The missing CDR3 end, 1 residue past where the read stops, is filled in from the germline J gene. Germline V lookup: CDR1 KGHPV, CDR2 FQNQEV (reference sequence). V was pared by 5 bases and J by 0 bases, with 8 bases between. The CDR3 has 14 amino acids.

As for this clone: The gene names given are mouse names. The read stops 1 residue short of the end of the CDR3; the missing end is completed from the germline J gene. V usage is TRBV26 and J usage is TRBJ1-3; no firm D call. Looked up from germline, CDR1 is KGHPV and CDR2 is FQNQEV (reference sequence). V was clipped by 4 bases and J by 0 bases, with 7 bases between them. The CDR3 spans 14 residues. This CDR3 reads CASSRPASGNTLYF. The covered CDR3 bases are TGTGCCAGCAGTCGACCGGCTTCTGGAAATACGCTCTAT.

In the case of this clone: Germline and genes: mouse. From the germline J gene comes the end of the CDR3, since the read stops 1 residue before it. This rearrangement joins TRBV14 to TRBJ2-5; 11 bases match TRBD2. This CDR3 has 15 residues. Trimming removed 5 bases from V and 6 bases from J; junction bases left unmatched: 8. Per germline, CDR1 SGHDT and CDR2 FRDEAV. The CDR3 sequence is CASSLTGGAWDTQYF. The sequenced CDR3 bases are TGTGCCAGCAGCCTTACTGGGGGGGCTTGGGACACCCAGTAC.

On this clone: Here the gene names and germline are mouse. The CDR3 spells CASSLSGYSDYTF. The part of the CDR3 DNA that was read is TGTGCCAGCAGTCTGTCAGGGTACTCCGACTACACC. The V and J genes are TRBV26 and TRBJ1-2; no firm D call. The read comes to an end 1 residue before the CDR3 does, leaving the germline J gene to fill in the end. The germline CDR1 and CDR2 sequences are KGHPV and FQNQEV (reference sequence). V dropped 0 bases and J dropped 3 bases, with 5 bases sitting between them. CDR3 size: 13 residues.

Comments on this clone: Any gene name here is a mouse gene name. The CDR3 end is not reached by the read, which stops 1 residue before it; the germline J gene fills it in. The sample has other DNA sequences that encode this CDR3 too. The V gene is TRBV3, the J gene TRBJ2-7; D unresolved. V dropped 5 bases and J dropped 0 bases, with 5 bases sitting between them. Germline lookup yields CDR1 SNHLY and CDR2 FYNGKV (reference sequence). The CDR3 is made up of 12 amino acids. CDR3 DNA (partial): TGTGCCAGCAGCCCAAGCTCCTATGAACAGTAC. Translation gives CASSPSSYEQY. The complete CDR3 protein is CASSPSSYEQYF.

To note about this clone: Mouse gene names and germline throughout. The CDR3 end is not reached by the read, which stops 1 residue before it; the germline J gene fills it in. This sequence joins TRBV13-1 and TRBJ2-1, with D possibly being TRBD1 (5 bases). The CDR3 extends over 15 amino acids. Trimming pared 0 bases from V and 3 bases from J, leaving 10 bases between. Per the germline V gene, CDR1 is NSHNY and CDR2 is SYGAGN. The DNA read from the CDR3 is TGTGCCAGCAGTGATGACGGACAAATCTATGCTGAGCAGTTC. The encoded protein is CASSDDGQIYAEQF. In full, the CDR3 reads CASSDDGQIYAEQFF.

Worth noting for this clone: Gene names and germline match the mouse. The CDR3 end is not reached by the read, which stops 1 residue before it; the germline J gene fills it in. The rearrangement joins TRBV26 to TRBJ1-5; D is perhaps TRBD1 (6 bases). The CDR3 contains 13 residues. V was cut by 3 bases and J by 4 bases, with 7 bases left in between. Germline CDR1 and CDR2: KGHPV and FQNQEV (reference sequence). The CDR3 is CASSLDRNQAPLF. The CDR3 bases that were read are TGTGCCAGCAGTCTCGACAGGAACCAGGCTCCGCTT.

Comments on this clone: Mouse gene names apply. The CDR3 end falls 1 residue outside the read, so it is completed with the germline J gene. The rearrangement joins TRBV3 to TRBJ2-4; D may be TRBD1 (6 bases). Germline V gene lookup returns CDR1 SNHLY and CDR2 FYNGKV (reference sequence). There are 14 residues in the CDR3. Trimming left V 4 bases short and J 2 bases short, with 10 bases between. The CDR3 sequence: CASSSGTLQNTLYF. The DNA read from the CDR3 is TGTGCCAGCAGCTCCGGGACACTTCAAAACACCTTGTAC.

A word on this clone: The germline and genes are mouse ones. Read data end 1 residue before the CDR3 end; the end is taken from the germline J gene. This chain links TRBV3 with TRBJ1-1; 9 nucleotides align to TRBD1. The germline V gene encodes CDR1 SNHLY and CDR2 FYNGKV (reference sequence). The CDR3 has 14 amino acids. Losses at the gene ends were 5 bases for V and 4 bases for J; bases not matched to a gene: 5. The part of the CDR3 DNA that was read is TGTGCCAGCAGCCAGGGACAGGGAACCACAGAAGTCTTC. Residues: CASSQGQGTTEVF. From start to end, the CDR3 is CASSQGQGTTEVFF.

This clone showed up just a few times. These gene names are mouse names. Read sequence stops 1 residue before the CDR3 end, and the germline J gene provides the missing end. V is TRBV29 and J is TRBJ1-1; possible D gene TRBD1, 5 bases. Germline CDR1 and CDR2: MSHET and SYDVDS. The CDR3 sequence is 13 residues long. Trimming took off 2 bases at V and 2 bases at J, with 6 bases between the two ends. This chain's CDR3 is CASSLDSNTEVFF. Partial CDR3 DNA: TGTGCTAGCAGTTTAGACAGTAACACAGAAGTCTTC.

As concerns this clone: Mouse names are used for the genes. The CDR3 end is not reached by the read, which stops 1 residue before it; the germline J gene fills it in. This chain uses TRBV19 with TRBJ2-7; TRBD2 matches at 10 bases. Germline CDR1 and CDR2: FNHDT and SITEND (reference sequence). There are 14 residues in the CDR3. V dropped 2 bases and J dropped 3; count of bases not matched to a gene: 2. The sequenced CDR3 bases are TGTGCCAGCAGTATCAACTGGGGGGGCTATGAACAGTAC. Its translation: CASSINWGGYEQY. From start to end, the CDR3 is CASSINWGGYEQYF.

This clone was detected only a few times. Mouse gene names and germline throughout. The CDR3 bases that were read are TGTGCCAGCAGCGCCAACAACGAAAGATTATTT. Encoded protein: CASSANNERLF. The full-length CDR3 reads as CASSANNERLFF. The chain uses TRBV3 and TRBJ1-4, with D uncertain. The read terminates 1 residue ahead of where the CDR3 ends, so the germline J gene completes it. Germline V CDR1 and CDR2: SNHLY, FYNGKV (reference sequence). The length of the CDR3 is 12 residues. V gave up 5 bases and J gave up 4 bases, with 5 bases separating them.

About this clone itself: Germline and genes here are mouse. The read falls 1 residue short of the CDR3 end, and the missing part is taken from the germline J gene. The chain links TRBV12-2 to TRBJ2-4, with 7 positions matching TRBD1. V lost 0 bases to trimming and J lost 2 bases; unmatched junction nucleotides: 1. The CDR3 runs 14 residues. The germline gives CDR1 SGHLS, CDR2 HYDKME. The CDR3 spells CASSLGQVQNTLYF. The sequenced CDR3 bases are TGTGCCAGCTCTCTCGGACAGGTTCAAAACACCTTGTAC.

This clone was counted a few times. Germline and genes here are mouse. The read comes to an end 1 residue before the CDR3 does, leaving the germline J gene to fill in the end. V gene TRBV23 combines with J gene TRBJ2-3; TRBD2 is taken as the D call from the table, unchecked against the DNA. In germline, CDR1 is KGHTA, CDR2 FQNQQP. CDR3 length: 13 amino acids. The CDR3 sequence is CSSSPGGGETLYF. CDR3 DNA (partial): TGCTCCAGCAGTCCCGGGGGGGGAGAAACGCTGTAT.

Relative to its sample, this clone is medium-sized. The listed genes are named as in mouse. The read halts 1 residue ahead of the CDR3 end, with the missing end drawn from the germline J gene. V and J are TRBV16 and TRBJ2-1, with D perhaps matching TRBD2 (6 bases). Trimming cost V 0 bases and J 0 bases, with 6 bases left between them. The length of the CDR3 is 15 residues. CDR1 and CDR2 from the germline V gene are SGHSA and FRNQAP. The CDR3 protein is CASSLEGGNYAEQFF. CDR3 bases read: TGTGCAAGCAGCTTAGAGGGGGGTAACTATGCTGAGCAGTTC.

This clone was found a few times. The listed genes are named as in mouse. With the read ending 1 residue before the CDR3 end, the germline J gene is used to fill in that end. This chain connects TRBV3 to TRBJ2-3; 11 nucleotides match TRBD2. V shed 5 bases, J shed 0 bases, and the junction held 1 base outside the gene matches. Per the germline V gene, CDR1 is SNHLY and CDR2 is FYNGKV (reference sequence). The CDR3 is made up of 15 amino acids. The CDR3: CASSGLGGSAETLYF. The sequenced part of the CDR3 DNA is TGTGCCAGCAGCGGACTGGGGGGTAGTGCAGAAACGCTGTAT.

Only a few counts were recorded for this clone. The gene names given are mouse names. The read ends 1 residue shy of where the CDR3 ends; the end is completed using the germline J gene. The V and J genes are TRBV13-1 and TRBJ2-1, with TRBD1 matching over 10 bases. This CDR3 comprises 14 residues. CDR1 and CDR2 from the germline V gene are NSHNY and SYGAGN. Unmatched junction bases numbered 3, after V lost 3 bases and J lost 6 bases. CDR3 DNA (partial): TGTGCCAGCAGTGCCGGGACAGGGGTTGCTGAGCAGTTC. Amino acid sequence: CASSAGTGVAEQF. In full, the CDR3 is CASSAGTGVAEQFF.

Worth noting for this clone: Mouse germline and gene names are used. With the read ending 1 residue before the CDR3 end, the germline J gene is used to fill in that end. The chain carries TRBV15 and TRBJ2-4; 8 positions match TRBD2. This CDR3 is 14 amino acids long. With V trimmed by 6 bases and J by 0 bases, 2 bases remained unmatched. CDR1 is SGHND and CDR2 is FRSKSL in the germline V gene. CDR3 sequence: CASRLGGSQNTLYF. The covered CDR3 bases are TGTGCCAGCAGGCTGGGGGGTAGTCAAAACACCTTGTAC.

The table lists this clone with a few counts. Gene names are the mouse ones. The read falls 1 residue short of the CDR3 end, and the missing part is taken from the germline J gene. V usage is TRBV26 and J usage is TRBJ1-2, with D perhaps matching TRBD1 (5 bases). The V end was cut by 2 bases, the J end by 4 bases, with 8 bases between. Per the germline V gene, CDR1 is KGHPV and CDR2 is FQNQEV (reference sequence). The CDR3 runs 13 residues. This chain's CDR3 is CASSLQGSSDYTF. The part of the CDR3 DNA that was read is TGTGCCAGCAGTCTGCAGGGCAGCTCCGACTACACC.

Worth noting for this clone: Gene labels here are mouse ones. Read data end 1 residue before the CDR3 end; the end is taken from the germline J gene. This rearrangement joins TRBV1 to TRBJ2-7; TRBD1 aligns across 10 bases. The V gene's germline CDR1 is NSQYPW and CDR2 LRSPGD (reference sequence). The CDR3 is 14 amino acids. J gave up 5 bases and V 3 bases, and 4 bases lay outside the gene matches. This CDR3 is CTCSARDRGNEQYF. Incomplete CDR3 DNA: TGCACCTGCAGTGCCCGGGACAGGGGTAATGAACAGTAC.